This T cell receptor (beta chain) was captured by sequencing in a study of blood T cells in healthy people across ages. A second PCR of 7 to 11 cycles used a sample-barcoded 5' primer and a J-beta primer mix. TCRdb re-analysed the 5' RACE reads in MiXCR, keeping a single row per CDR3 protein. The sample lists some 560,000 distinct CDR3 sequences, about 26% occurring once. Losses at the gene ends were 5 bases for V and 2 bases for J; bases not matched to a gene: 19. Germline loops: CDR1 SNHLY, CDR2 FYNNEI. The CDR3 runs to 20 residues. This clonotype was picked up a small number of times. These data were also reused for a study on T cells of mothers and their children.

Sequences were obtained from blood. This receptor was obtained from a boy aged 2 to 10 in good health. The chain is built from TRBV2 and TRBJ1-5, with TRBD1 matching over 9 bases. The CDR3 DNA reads TGTGCCAGCAGTTTTCTCCGGGACAGGGCTGAGAGAATAGGCAATCAGCCCCAGCATTTT. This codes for CASSFLRDRAERIGNQPQHF. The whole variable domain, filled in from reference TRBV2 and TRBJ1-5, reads EPEVTQTPSHQVTQMGQEVILRCVPISNHLYFYWYRQILGQKVEFLVSFYNNEISEKSEIFDDQFSVERPDGSNFTLKIRSTKLEDSAMYFCASSFLRDRAERIGNQPQHFGDGTRLSIL.